This T cell receptor (beta chain) was sequenced in a study of blood T cell repertoires in COVID-19. As for the study in general: Some COVID-19 samples were acute and others convalescent; all came from the United States, Italy and Spain. From T cells, B-cell-depleted T cells, or PBMCs came the material, which was cDNA or gDNA.

V was pared by 8 bases and J by 0 bases, with 13 bases of the junction left unmatched. The CDR3 covers 19 residues. Germline values: CDR1 MNHEY, CDR2 SMNVEV (reference sequence). Some clones are missing from TCRdb's copy, which holds only in-frame ones; the method was immunoSEQ multiplex PCR. Here the sample spans around 100,000 clones, around nine tenths being singletons. This TCR derives from a human donor in a cohort sampled during active COVID-19. The sequencing sample was made of peripheral blood. V gene TRBV27 combines with J gene TRBJ2-2; 12 bases are a match to TRBD2. CDR3 loop: CASGPRRTSGVSNTGELFF. The CDR3 coding sequence is TGTGCCAGCGGGCCTCGTAGGACTAGCGGGGTGTCGAACACCGGGGAGCTGTTTTTT.